The sequence of this TCR beta chain was determined in a study of vaccination and CD4 T cells after COVID-19 (dated by TCRdb to 2022 to 2024). Concerning the study at large: Every convalescent patient had a positive nasal swab PCR test for SARS-CoV-2, with mild disease in nine or ten patients and severe disease in one. Post-COVID blood samples from convalescent patients were collected a median of roughly 100 days after diagnosis, with a range of about 35 to 161 days. Participants got two doses of the Pfizer-BioNTech BNT162b2 vaccine (n=8) or two doses of the Moderna mRNA-1273 vaccine (n=2). Culture stimuli were overlapping spike peptide pools from SARS-CoV-2 and from the common cold coronaviruses HCoV-NL63, HCoV-OC43 and HCoV-229E. Control cultures used a CEFX viral epitope pool as positive control, an HIV-1 Nef peptide pool as negative control, or no peptide. In nine to eleven COVID-19 convalescent patients and a few infection-naive healthy vaccine recipients, researchers compared the spike-specific CD4+ TCR repertoire from before mRNA vaccination with the repertoire from after. The convalescent cohort included six males and four females, with two Hispanic individuals, seven Caucasians, two Asians and one multiracial person. The time from the second vaccine dose to post-vaccine blood sampling had a median of 72 days and ranged from roughly 12 to 241 days. Overall study outcomes, separate from this receptor: Of the vaccine-specific clones in convalescent patients, 304 of 307, or nearly all, reacted only to SARS-CoV-2 spike and did not cross-react with common cold coronaviruses. Among convalescent patients, a median about 90% of the SARS-CoV-2-reactive clones seen after vaccination appeared only after vaccination, which suggests priming specific to the vaccine. The median count of SARS-CoV-2-reactive clonotypes went up from approximately 22 after infection to more than 30 after vaccination, although the change was not significant. Relatively few convalescent patients were included in the study, and early timepoints after natural infection were not analyzed.

Libraries were constructed by PCR. At the Johns Hopkins FTIC core, DNA from the cultured CD4+ T cells underwent TCR sequencing with the Oncomine TCR Beta short-read assay. The QIAamp micro DNA kit was used to extract genomic DNA from the cultured CD4+ T cells. Oncomine TCR Beta libraries from cultured CD4+ T cells were pooled with unique dual indexes and sequenced on an Illumina iSeq 100. The study's own analysis went as follows. Non-productive sequences were removed, and CDR3s that did not start with C, did not end with F or W, or were shorter than 7 amino acids were discarded. Antigen-specific clonotypes were identified using the MANAFEST web application through comparison of peptide-stimulated wells with reference and other culture wells. An FDR below 0.05, an odds ratio above 5, and a productive frequency above 0.1% in at least two of three replicate wells were required for clones to be considered positive. Cross-reactive clonotypes were defined as significantly expanded in both SARS-CoV-2 spike wells and at least one common cold coronavirus spike condition. Levenshtein distances (stringdist) and unrooted phylogenetic trees (ape) in R version 3.6.1 were used to assess CDR3 homology. The raw public reads went through TCRdb reprocessing: fastp at Q25, MiXCR clone calling, in-frame beta chains kept. Duplicate CDR3 protein sequences are folded into a single record with the most common DNA and genes. V and J calls and clone size were set by TCRdb, not the authors. Recorded for this sample are about 7,300 distinct CDR3 sequences; 40% to 65% of them occurred a single time. The ten largest account for 30% to 40% of the sample.

This clonotype was recorded a few times. No antigen is known for it. Base quality data are lacking; no much larger clone is found one base away. Taken from cysteine to phenylalanine, the CDR3 has 15 residues. The retained sequence is limited to the CDR3, 45 bases, with the frame set at the first base. The germline V gene sets CDR1 to MNHNS and CDR2 to SASEGT. Trimming costs V 6 bases and J 7 bases, and their ends lie 19 bases apart. The intended sense of this specimen's treatment or condition label: roughly ten-day PBMC culture with coronavirus spike peptide pools or control peptides (ViraFEST assay). The study used the ViraFEST assay, which expanded antigen-specific T cells with peptide pools and then identified expanded clonotypes by TCR sequencing. The convalescent patients' positive SARS-CoV-2 PCR tests fell between March and December 2020, which was before the Alpha, Beta and Delta variants emerged in the United States. Each well held millions of PBMCs cultured with roughly 10 ug/ml peptide pools in IMDM containing approximately 4.8% human AB serum and around 9 IU/ml IL-2. Half of the culture medium was replaced with fresh IL-2-containing medium on days 3 and 7. Once the cells had been in culture for less than 11 days, the EasySep CD4+ T cell isolation kit was used to isolate CD4+ T cells by negative selection. Ficoll-Paque Plus gradient centrifugation was used to isolate PBMCs from whole blood, and the isolated PBMCs were then either used fresh or cryopreserved at -140C. In general, triplicate wells were set up for every culture condition.

The sequenced sample was CD4+ T cells from blood, cultured in vitro. The receptor was derived from a human donor who had recovered from COVID-19. The chain is encoded by TRBV6-1 joined to TRBJ1-5; TRBD1 is a weak D gene call, 6 bases matching. The CDR3 is CASSQTGNGGQPQHF. The DNA sequence is TGTGCCAGCAGCCAAACAGGGAATGGGGGCCAGCCCCAGCATTTT.